This T cell receptor beta chain was recovered during a study of T cell responses to AZD1222 COVID-19 vaccine. The study's findings and limits: White British people made up most donors, females outnumbered males, and clonal diversity was possibly underestimated.

With respect to this clone: The antigen remains unidentified.

Repertoires were generated with immunoSEQ multiplex PCR, while TCRdb's copy carries only in-frame clones and drops some. The table has some 100,000 clones, around nine tenths seen once. The material was peripheral blood, obtained on day 0 of AZD1222 vaccination. The source of this sequence is an adult in good health.

The DNA of the CDR3 is TGTGCCAGCAGACCTGGGCCGGGACTAGGGGAAGAGACCCAGTACTTC. The encoded protein is CASRPGPGLGEETQYF. The genes are TRBV28 and TRBJ2-5; 8 nucleotides line up with TRBD2. Germline V gene sequence: CDR1 MDHEN, CDR2 SYDVKM. V lost 6 bases, J lost 3 bases, and 12 bases stayed unmatched. This CDR3 is 16 amino acids long.